This T cell receptor (beta chain) was found in a study of T cells after posttransplantation cyclophosphamide. Study-level results: Recipient CMV seropositivity and CMV reactivation strongly tracked TRB clonality.

Between the trimmed V and J ends, which lost 1 base and 1 base, there was a span of 16 bases. Germline CDR1 is LNHDA and CDR2 is SQIVND (reference sequence). This CDR3 has 17 amino acids. This clone was detected only a few times. Antigen specificity is unknown. The assay was immunoSEQ multiplex PCR, and TCRdb's table has in-frame clones only and misses some. Sampling found 30,000 to 35,000 clones, none seen once. The receptor comes from a woman between 50 and 59 years old in good health and a related stem cell transplant donor. V usage is TRBV19 and J usage is TRBJ2-5; D ambiguous. The material sequenced was PBMCs. The CDR3 region has the DNA TGTGCCAGTAGTATAGGGGTGTTGGGCTTATCCCAAGAGACCCAGTACTTC. Translating it yields CASSIGVLGLSQETQYF. Based on the CDR3 plus reference TRBV19 and TRBJ2-5, the full variable domain is DGGITQSPKYLFRKEGQNVTLSCEQNLNHDAMYWYRQDPGQGLRLIYYSQIVNDFQKGDIAEGYSVSREKKESFPLTVTSAQKNPTAFYLCASSIGVLGLSQETQYFGPGTRLLVL.